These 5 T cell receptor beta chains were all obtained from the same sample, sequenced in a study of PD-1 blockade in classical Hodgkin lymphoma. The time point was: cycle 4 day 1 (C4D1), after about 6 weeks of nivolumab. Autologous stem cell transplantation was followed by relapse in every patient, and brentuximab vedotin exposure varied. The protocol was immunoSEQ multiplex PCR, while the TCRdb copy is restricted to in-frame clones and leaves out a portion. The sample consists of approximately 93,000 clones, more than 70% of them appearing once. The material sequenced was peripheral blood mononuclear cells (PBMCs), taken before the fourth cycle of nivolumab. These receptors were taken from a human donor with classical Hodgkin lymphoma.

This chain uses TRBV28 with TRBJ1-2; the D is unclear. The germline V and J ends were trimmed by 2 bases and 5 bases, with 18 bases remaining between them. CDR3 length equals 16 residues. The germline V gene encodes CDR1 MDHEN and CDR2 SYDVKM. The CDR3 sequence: CASSLTLLEKEYGYTF. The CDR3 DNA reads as TGTGCCAGCAGTTTAACTCTCCTAGAGAAAGAGTATGGCTACACCTTC.

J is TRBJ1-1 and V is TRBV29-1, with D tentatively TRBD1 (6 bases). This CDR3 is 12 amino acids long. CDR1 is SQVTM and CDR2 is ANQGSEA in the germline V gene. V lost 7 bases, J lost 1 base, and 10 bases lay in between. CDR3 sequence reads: CSAKTGNTEAFF. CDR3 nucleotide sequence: TGCAGCGCTAAGACAGGGAACACTGAAGCTTTCTTT. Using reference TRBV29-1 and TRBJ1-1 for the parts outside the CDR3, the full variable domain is SAVISQKPSRDICQRGTSLTIQCQVDSQVTMMFWYRQQPGQSLTLIATANQGSEATYESGFVIDKFPISRPNLTFSTLTVSNMSPEDSSIYLCSAKTGNTEAFFGQGTRLTVV.

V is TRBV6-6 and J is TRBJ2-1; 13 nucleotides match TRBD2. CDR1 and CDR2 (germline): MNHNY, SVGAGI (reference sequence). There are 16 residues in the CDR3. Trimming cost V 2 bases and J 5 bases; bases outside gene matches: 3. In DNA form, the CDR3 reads TGTGCCAGCAGTTACCAGGGACTAGCGGGGCACAATGAGCAGTTCTTC. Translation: CASSYQGLAGHNEQFF.

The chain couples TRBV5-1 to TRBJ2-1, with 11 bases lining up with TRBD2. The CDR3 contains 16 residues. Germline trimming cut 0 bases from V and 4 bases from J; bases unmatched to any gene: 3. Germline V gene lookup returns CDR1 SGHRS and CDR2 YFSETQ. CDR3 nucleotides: TGCGCCAGCAGCTTGGGTACTAGCGGGAGATACAATGAGCAGTTCTTC. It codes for CASSLGTSGRYNEQFF.

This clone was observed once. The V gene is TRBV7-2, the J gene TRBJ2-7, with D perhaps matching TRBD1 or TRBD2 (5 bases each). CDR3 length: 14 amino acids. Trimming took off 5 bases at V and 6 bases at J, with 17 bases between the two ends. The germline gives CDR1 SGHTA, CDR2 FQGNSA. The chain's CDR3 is CASSLTGARSEQYF. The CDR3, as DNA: TGTGCCAGCAGCCTAACCGGGGCAAGGAGCGAGCAGTACTTC.